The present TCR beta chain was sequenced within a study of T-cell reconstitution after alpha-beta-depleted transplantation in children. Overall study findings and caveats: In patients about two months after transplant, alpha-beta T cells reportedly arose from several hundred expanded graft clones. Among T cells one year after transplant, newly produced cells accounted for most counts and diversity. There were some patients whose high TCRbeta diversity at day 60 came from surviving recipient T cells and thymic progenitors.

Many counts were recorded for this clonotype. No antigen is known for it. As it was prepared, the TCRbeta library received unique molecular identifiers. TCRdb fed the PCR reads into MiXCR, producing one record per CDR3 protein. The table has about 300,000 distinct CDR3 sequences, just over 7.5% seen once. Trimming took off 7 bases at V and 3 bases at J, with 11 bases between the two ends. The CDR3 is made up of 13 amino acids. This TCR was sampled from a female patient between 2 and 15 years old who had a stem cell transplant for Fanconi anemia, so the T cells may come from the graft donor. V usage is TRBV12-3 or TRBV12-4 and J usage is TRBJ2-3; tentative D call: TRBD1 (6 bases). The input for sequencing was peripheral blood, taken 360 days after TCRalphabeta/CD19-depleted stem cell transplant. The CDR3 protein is CASTPGETDTQYF. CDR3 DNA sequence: TGTGCCAGCACCCCAGGGGAGACAGATACGCAGTATTTT.